The 21 T cell receptor beta chains listed next were all sequenced from one sample in a study of technical replicates of blood from a few donors. Clones were read by immunoSEQ multiplex PCR, and TCRdb kept only the in-frame ones, dropping some. The sample lists some 89,000 clones, about 95% occurring once. The sequenced material came from T cells isolated from PBMCs. The receptor source for this set is a human donor in good health.

V is TRBV9 and J is TRBJ2-7; no clear D. The germline V gene has CDR1 SGDLS and CDR2 YYNGEE. The CDR3 runs to 14 residues. Trimming stripped 0 bases from V and 0 bases from J, with 7 bases between. The chain's CDR3 is CASSVGIYSYEQYF. In nucleotides, the CDR3 is TGTGCCAGCAGCGTAGGTATCTACTCCTACGAGCAGTACTTC. The full variable domain, rest sourced from reference TRBV9 and TRBJ2-7, is DSGVTQTPKHLITATGQRVTLRCSPRSGDLSVYWYQQSLDQGLQFLIQYYNGEERAKGNILERFSAQQFPDLHSELNLSSLELGDSALYFCASSVGIYSYEQYFGPGTRLTVT.

The V call is TRBV6-1, the J call TRBJ2-7; TRBD1 matches at 8 bases. CDR1 and CDR2 (germline): MNHNS, SASEGT. With V trimmed by 0 bases and J by 1 base, 5 bases remained unmatched. The CDR3 runs 16 residues. The CDR3 DNA reads TGTGCCAGCAGTGAAGCGGGGACAGGTAGATCCTACGAGCAGTACTTC. Its translation: CASSEAGTGRSYEQYF.

The chain combines TRBV5-6 with TRBJ2-5, with D maybe TRBD2 (5 bases). Germline loops: CDR1 SGHDT, CDR2 YYEEEE. There are 15 residues in the CDR3. With 1 base removed from V and 1 base from J, the gap between germline ends came to 11 bases. CDR3 sequence reads: CASSLQEGVQETQYF. The CDR3 DNA reads as TGTGCCAGCAGCTTGCAAGAGGGTGTCCAAGAGACCCAGTACTTC.

The chain combines TRBV7-3 with TRBJ1-3; D not certain. The CDR3 runs 13 residues. Between the trimmed V and J ends, which lost 2 bases and 2 bases, there was a span of 4 bases. Germline V gene lookup returns CDR1 SGHTA and CDR2 FQGTGA. The CDR3 bases are TGTGCCAGCAGCTTAGGGCCTGGAAACACCATATATTTT. Its protein product is CASSLGPGNTIYF.

The chain employs TRBV14 and TRBJ2-5, with 10 bases aligning to TRBD2. This CDR3 contains 18 residues. The junction had 8 bases not matched to a gene; V was cut back by 0 bases and J by 1 base. Germline V gene lookup returns CDR1 SGHDN and CDR2 FVKESK. The CDR3 loop is CASSQDHGSGRLQETQYF. CDR3 coding DNA: TGTGCCAGCAGCCAAGATCATGGTAGCGGGAGGCTCCAAGAGACCCAGTACTTC.

This clone has a single count. The chain uses TRBV6-5 and TRBJ1-2; D not resolved. Germline loops: CDR1 MNHEY, CDR2 SVGAGI. Trimming removed 2 bases at V and 10 bases at J, with 11 bases between. This CDR3 spans 12 amino acids. The CDR3: CASSYRDFDYTF. CDR3 in DNA: TGTGCCAGCAGTTACCGAGATTTTGACTACACCTTC.

The chain joins TRBV5-4 to TRBJ2-3; D is perhaps TRBD2 (5 bases). V was pared by 5 bases and J by 2 bases, with 9 bases between. CDR3 length: 13 residues. The germline gives CDR1 SGHNT, CDR2 YYREEE (reference sequence). The CDR3 bases are TGTGCCAGCAGACGGGGAACCACAGATACGCAGTATTTT. This codes for CASRRGTTDTQYF.

A remark on this clone: The same CDR3 arises from other DNA sequences in this sample as well. The chain employs TRBV11-3 and TRBJ2-1, with no clear D. This CDR3 has 14 amino acids. Germline values: CDR1 SGHNT, CDR2 YENEEA. V gave up 0 bases and J gave up 0 bases, with 3 bases separating them. The CDR3 loop reads CASSLDSSYNEQFF. DNA for the CDR3: TGTGCCAGCAGCTTAGACAGCTCCTACAATGAGCAGTTCTTC.

J is TRBJ2-4 and V is TRBV7-3; a weak D match, TRBD1 (7 bases). Germline assignment: CDR1 SGHTA and CDR2 FQGTGA. V was trimmed by 1 base and J by 2 bases, leaving 15 bases between them. The CDR3 sequence is 17 residues long. CDR3: CASSLSGGTVSKNIQYF. The CDR3, as DNA: TGTGCCAGCAGCTTAAGTGGGGGGACAGTATCCAAAAACATTCAGTACTTC.

The chain joins TRBV25-1 to TRBJ2-1; 12 bases match TRBD2. The CDR3 has 17 residues. J lost 4 bases, V lost 2 bases, and 6 bases had no gene match. Germline V gives CDR1 MGHDK, CDR2 SYGVNS. As DNA, the CDR3 is TGTGCCAGCAGTGAACTTCGGACTAGCGGGGATTACAATGAGCAGTTCTTC. It codes for CASSELRTSGDYNEQFF.

V is TRBV19 and J is TRBJ2-2; TRBD1 matches at 12 bases. V lost 7 bases to trimming and J lost 8 bases; unmatched junction nucleotides: 8. Germline-derived CDR1 and CDR2 are LNHDA and SQIVND (reference sequence). The length of the CDR3 is 15 residues. CDR3 sequence reads: CASIGTGGAMGELFF. The CDR3 nucleotides read TGTGCCAGTATCGGGACAGGGGGCGCAATGGGGGAGCTGTTTTTT.

The CDR3 protein is CASSQDGSTNQPQHF. In nucleotides, the CDR3 is TGCGCCAGCAGCCAAGATGGCTCCACCAATCAGCCCCAGCATTTT. The genes are TRBV4-3 and TRBJ1-5; D not resolved. Deletions cut 0 bases from V and 3 bases from J, with 9 bases between. The CDR3 sequence is 15 residues long. Germline CDR1 LGHNA, CDR2 YSLEER.

The chain is built from TRBV29-1 and TRBJ2-3; 10 bases agree with TRBD2. Trimming took 6 bases from V and 2 from J; bases not matched to a gene: 5. Germline V gene sequence: CDR1 SQVTM, CDR2 ANQGSEA. CDR3 size: 14 residues. CDR3 residues: CSVALAGYTDTQYF. Here the CDR3 DNA reads TGCAGCGTCGCACTAGCGGGGTACACAGATACGCAGTATTTT.

The chain combines TRBV7-2 with TRBJ2-7; TRBD2 aligns across 7 bases. The germline V gene has CDR1 SGHTA and CDR2 FQGNSA. The CDR3 contains 14 residues. V lost 1 base, J lost 5 bases, and 5 bases stayed unmatched. The CDR3: CASSLELAWDEQYF. For the CDR3, the DNA is TGTGCCAGCAGCTTAGAACTAGCGTGGGACGAGCAGTACTTC.

The gene calls are TRBV27 and TRBJ2-7; a possible D gene is TRBD1 (5 bases). Germline V gene data show CDR1 as MNHEY and CDR2 as SMNVEV (reference sequence). The CDR3 has 14 amino acids. Trimming removed 6 bases at V and 2 bases at J, with 14 bases between. CDR3 protein: CASRPRQSTYEQYF. CDR3 coding DNA: TGTGCCAGCAGGCCTCGACAGTCCACCTACGAGCAGTACTTC.

Points on this clone: Other nucleotide sequences from this sample produce the same CDR3. The V and J genes are TRBV29-1 and TRBJ2-1, with D tentatively TRBD2 (5 bases). V gave up 3 bases and J gave up 0 bases, with 9 bases separating them. The germline V gene has CDR1 SQVTM and CDR2 ANQGSEA. The CDR3 extends over 14 amino acids. CDR3 protein: CSVDTSGSYNEQFF. The CDR3 DNA reads as TGCAGCGTTGATACCAGCGGCTCCTACAATGAGCAGTTCTTC.

The gene calls are TRBV7-2 and TRBJ2-2; D ambiguous. The CDR3 totals 13 residues. Germline CDR1 is SGHTA and CDR2 is FQGNSA. With 5 bases removed from V and 4 bases from J, the gap between germline ends came to 8 bases. CDR3 in amino acids: CASSPTTTGELFF. Here the CDR3 DNA reads TGTGCCAGCAGCCCTACTACCACCGGGGAGCTGTTTTTT.

This sequence joins TRBV7-2 and TRBJ2-1, with 10 bases fitting TRBD2. CDR1 SGHTA and CDR2 FQGNSA come from the germline V gene. The CDR3 is made up of 16 amino acids. V shed 2 bases and J 9 bases; nucleotides not matched to a gene: 10. The CDR3 reads CASSLRSSGSLIEQFF. In DNA form, the CDR3 reads TGTGCCAGCAGCTTAAGGTCTAGCGGGAGTCTTATTGAGCAGTTCTTC.

This sequence joins TRBV28 and TRBJ2-7, with 10 bases matching TRBD1. Germline V gene lookup returns CDR1 MDHEN and CDR2 SYDVKM. There are 16 residues in the CDR3. After removal of 6 bases from V and 2 bases from J, the junction contained 10 bases not matched to a gene. CDR3 residues: CASRYGMGQGPYEQYF. CDR3 bases: TGTGCCAGCAGGTATGGAATGGGACAGGGGCCCTACGAGCAGTACTTC.

The rearrangement links TRBV15 to TRBJ1-4; D possibly corresponds to TRBD1 (6 bases). Germline V CDR1 and CDR2: LNHNV, YYDKDF (reference sequence). The CDR3 length is 15 residues. Trimming stripped 1 base from V and 4 bases from J, with 10 bases between. The CDR3 bases are TGTGCCACCAGCAGAGGTACAGGGAATAATGAAAAACTGTTTTTT. As protein: CATSRGTGNNEKLFF.

This rearrangement joins TRBV29-1 to TRBJ1-3; D remains ambiguous. Germline V gene sequence: CDR1 SQVTM, CDR2 ANQGSEA. The CDR3 is 14 residues long. V lost 6 bases, J lost 2 bases, and 14 bases lay in between. As DNA, the CDR3 is TGCAGCGTATGGGCGCCTAAGCCTGGAAACACCATATATTTT. Protein sequence: CSVWAPKPGNTIYF.